This T cell receptor (beta chain) was identified in a study of T cells in localized non-small cell lung cancer. Libraries were prepared by immunoSEQ multiplex PCR; TCRdb keeps only in-frame clonotypes and omits some of them. The data contain some 26,000 clones, 80% to 90% of them singletons. The sample in question was peripheral blood, obtained before any cancer treatment. This clonotype originated in a woman aged 18-55 years with stage I lung adenocarcinoma.

The CDR3 nucleotides are TGTGCCAGCAGCCGTTCTTGGGACTTGGCCAAAAACATTCAGTACTTC. It encodes CASSRSWDLAKNIQYF. The V call is TRBV7-2, the J call TRBJ2-4; the D gene is possibly TRBD2 (6 bases). This CDR3 contains 16 residues. The germline V gene has CDR1 SGHTA and CDR2 FQGNSA. Trimming pared 5 bases from V and 1 base from J, leaving 15 bases between.